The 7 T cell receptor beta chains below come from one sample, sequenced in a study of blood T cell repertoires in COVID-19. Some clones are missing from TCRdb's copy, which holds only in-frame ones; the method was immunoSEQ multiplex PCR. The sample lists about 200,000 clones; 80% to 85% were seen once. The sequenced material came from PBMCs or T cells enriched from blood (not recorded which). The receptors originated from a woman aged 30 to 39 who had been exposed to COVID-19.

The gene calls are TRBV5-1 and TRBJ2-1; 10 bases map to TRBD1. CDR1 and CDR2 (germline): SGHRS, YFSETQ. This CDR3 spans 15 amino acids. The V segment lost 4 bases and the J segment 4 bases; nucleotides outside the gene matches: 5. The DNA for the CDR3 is TGCGCCAGCAGCCCCGGGACAGGGGCATACAATGAGCAGTTCTTC. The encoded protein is CASSPGTGAYNEQFF.

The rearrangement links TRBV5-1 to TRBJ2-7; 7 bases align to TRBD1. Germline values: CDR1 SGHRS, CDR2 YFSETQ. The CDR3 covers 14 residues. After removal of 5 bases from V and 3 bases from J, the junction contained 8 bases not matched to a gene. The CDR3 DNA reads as TGCGCCAGCAGGGAAACCGGGACAGACTACGAGCAGTACTTC. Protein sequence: CASRETGTDYEQYF. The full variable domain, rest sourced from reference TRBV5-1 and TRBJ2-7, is KAGVTQTPRYLIKTRGQQVTLSCSPISGHRSVSWYQQTPGQGLQFLFEYFSETQRNKGNFPGRFSGRQFSNSRSEMNVSTLELGDSALYLCASRETGTDYEQYFGPGTRLTVT.

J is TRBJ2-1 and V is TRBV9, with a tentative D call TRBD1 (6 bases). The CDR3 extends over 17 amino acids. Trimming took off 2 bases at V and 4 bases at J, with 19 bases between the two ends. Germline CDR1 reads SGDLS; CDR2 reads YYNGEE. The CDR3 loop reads CASSVLTGETEYNEQFF. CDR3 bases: TGTGCCAGCAGCGTCTTGACAGGCGAGACCGAGTACAATGAGCAGTTCTTC.

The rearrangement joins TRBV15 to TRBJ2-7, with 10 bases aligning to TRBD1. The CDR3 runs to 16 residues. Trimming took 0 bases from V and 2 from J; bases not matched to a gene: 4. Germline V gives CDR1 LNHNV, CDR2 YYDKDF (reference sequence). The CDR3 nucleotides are TGTGCCACCAGCAGAGAGAGGGGACAGGGGACCTACGAGCAGTACTTC. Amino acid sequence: CATSRERGQGTYEQYF. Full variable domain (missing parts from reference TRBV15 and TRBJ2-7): DAMVIQNPRYQVTQFGKPVTLSCSQTLNHNVMYWYQQKSSQAPKLLFHYYDKDFNNEADTPDNFQSRRPNTSFCFLDIRSPGLGDTAMYLCATSRERGQGTYEQYFGPGTRLTVT.

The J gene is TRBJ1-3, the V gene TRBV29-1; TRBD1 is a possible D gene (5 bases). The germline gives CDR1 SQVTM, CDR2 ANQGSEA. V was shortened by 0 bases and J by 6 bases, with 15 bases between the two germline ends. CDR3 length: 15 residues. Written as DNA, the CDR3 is TGCAGCGTTGAAGATCCGGCCAGGGTGGAAAACACCATATATTTT. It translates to CSVEDPARVENTIYF.

The CDR3 DNA sequence: TGTGCCAGCTGGGAGCCCGCCGGAGGCGGGGGGACTTTAGCGCAGTATTTT. It yields the protein CASWEPAGGGGTLAQYF. The V and J genes are TRBV18 and TRBJ2-3, with 8 bases matching TRBD2. Germline V lookup: CDR1 KGHSH, CDR2 LQKENI. The CDR3 extends over 17 amino acids. Trimming at V came to 7 bases and at J to 10 bases, leaving 22 bases not matched to a gene.

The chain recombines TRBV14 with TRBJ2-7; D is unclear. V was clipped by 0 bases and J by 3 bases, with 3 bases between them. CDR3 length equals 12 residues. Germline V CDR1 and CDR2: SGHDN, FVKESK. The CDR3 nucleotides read TGTGCCAGCAGCCAAGACCACTACGAGCAGTACTTC. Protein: CASSQDHYEQYF.